In this sample, the clone carrying this TCR beta chain turned up once. Its specificity is not known. Random-hexamer reverse transcription was applied to roughly 0.5 to 1 ug RNA. TCRdb used MiXCR to reprocess the immunoSEQ multiplex PCR reads, holding one entry per CDR3 protein. Of 150,000 to 200,000 distinct CDR3 sequences listed, more than 85% were seen once; the top ten hold 0.075% to 0.095%. This specimen belongs to a study of CD8 T cells in Susac syndrome. Both CD4+ and CD8+ T cells were negatively isolated, and TEMRA cells underwent FACS enrichment. The CDR3 totals 14 residues. J lost 2 bases, V lost 1 base, and 5 bases had no gene match. Germline CDR1 SQVTM, CDR2 ANQGSEA. The study, taken as a whole, reports: When the CD4+ T cell repertoires of patients with Susac syndrome were examined, they did not show any clonal expansion.

Sequenced sample: CD4+ T cells from PBMCs. The rearrangement uses TRBV29-1 and TRBJ2-7; 7 positions agree with TRBD1. The origin of this receptor is a human donor with Susac syndrome. DNA for the CDR3: TGCAGCGTTGAAGGACAGGGATCCCCCTACGAGCAGTACTTC. Encoded protein: CSVEGQGSPYEQYF.